These T cell receptor beta chains were read from a single sample in a study of identical twins. MiXCR, applied by TCRdb to the 5' RACE reads, yields one record per CDR3 protein. The sample gives under 300,000 distinct CDR3 sequences, 6.5% of which show up once; just over 14% is in the top ten. Another study also made use of these data, one on T cells expressing NK-cell markers.

Sequencing was carried out using CD8+ T cells sorted from blood. The receptors stem from a woman younger than 35 in good health. CDR3s leave out the opening cysteine and the closing phenylalanine or tryptophan. Fields, in order: V gene, J gene, CDR3 protein.

TRBV6-2/TRBV6-3	TRBJ2-1	ATPGRTEDNEQF
TRBV13	TRBJ2-7	ASSTTSGGAAYEQY
TRBV10-2	TRBJ2-5	ASSSPQETQY
TRBV7-2	TRBJ2-5	ASSFLGSGGVETQY
TRBV2	TRBJ2-7	ASSGGTGRTRPYEQY
TRBV7-8	TRBJ2-2	ASSLAGTRAVGELF
TRBV3-1	TRBJ2-5	ASSQGWARKETQY
TRBV12-3/TRBV12-4	TRBJ2-2	ASNPGLTGELF
TRBV12-3/TRBV12-4	TRBJ1-5	ASSFDSNQPQH
TRBV6-2/TRBV6-3	TRBJ2-5	ASSYSIGGSNKETQY
TRBV27	TRBJ1-2	ASSFSRGGMGYT
TRBV7-9	TRBJ2-7	ASSTVAGAHYEQY
TRBV20-1	TRBJ2-1	SARDLGDEQF
TRBV5-6	TRBJ2-1	ASSESGRGYNEQF
TRBV4-1	TRBJ2-3	ASSQDSATDTQY
TRBV6-2/TRBV6-3	TRBJ2-1	ASLAVSHPGNEQF
TRBV6-1	TRBJ2-7	ATDTYEQY
TRBV6-2/TRBV6-3	TRBJ2-7	ASSYWLRSSYEQY
TRBV7-8	TRBJ2-3	ASSSGSGADTQY
TRBV2	TRBJ2-3	ASSGRTPN
TRBV6-4	TRBJ2-2	ASGIAGGDTGELF
TRBV6-2/TRBV6-3	TRBJ2-1	ASSYERITSLADNEQF
TRBV12-3/TRBV12-4	TRBJ2-7	ASSRWTSIDHEQY
TRBV19	TRBJ2-7	ASSWGQGGYEQY
TRBV5-4	TRBJ2-1	ASSSSGRGTVANEQF
TRBV6-1	TRBJ1-1	ASSPDQNTEAF
TRBV25-1	TRBJ2-7	ASRLAGRDEQY
TRBV12-3/TRBV12-4	TRBJ2-3	ASSLTSGRLTDTQY
TRBV20-1	TRBJ1-5	SADPGAGQPQH
TRBV7-9	TRBJ2-2	ASSLTQDNTGELF
TRBV7-9	TRBJ1-4	ASTGQLATNEKLF
TRBV7-2	TRBJ2-1	ASSLPRGGRAYNEQF
TRBV11-2	TRBJ1-1	ASRHDREGQVAEAF
TRBV7-9	TRBJ2-1	ASSLTQNNEQF
TRBV5-6	TRBJ2-5	ASSLGVQETQY
TRBV20-1	TRBJ2-7	SARAAIWDTSSYEQY
TRBV11-2	TRBJ2-3	ASSSPFEGGTDTQY
TRBV12-3/TRBV12-4	TRBJ1-1	ASRPGHRGTEAF
TRBV9	TRBJ2-6	ASRGTGGRPWGANVLT
TRBV19	TRBJ2-6	ASSALAGANVLT
TRBV20-1	TRBJ2-2	SANPLSGGLRELF
TRBV27	TRBJ2-1	ASSRTSVIGGYNEQF
TRBV6-1	TRBJ2-7	ASRPPGQGVYEQY
TRBV12-3/TRBV12-4	TRBJ1-2	ASSRTVTYGYT
TRBV29-1	TRBJ1-2	SVPRAYGYT
TRBV9	TRBJ2-1	ASSGEAGASYNEQF
TRBV27	TRBJ1-1	ASSLVFRNTEAF
TRBV7-6	TRBJ2-7	ASSLGQTFSYEQY
TRBV29-1	TRBJ2-2	SVDTGYNRELF
TRBV7-8	TRBJ2-2	ASSTVPSLGRVAGELF
TRBV27	TRBJ2-7	ASSLVFAGEVSGQY
TRBV2	TRBJ2-7	ASRKATSGSGNEQY
TRBV12-3/TRBV12-4	TRBJ2-7	ASSLAWAEQY
TRBV12-3/TRBV12-4	TRBJ2-2	ASSGKHTGELF
TRBV6-1	TRBJ2-5	ASSEASGRTQETQY
TRBV20-1	TRBJ2-1	SARDSQREGYNEQF
TRBV7-6	TRBJ2-1	ASSLEVGRSYNEQF
TRBV5-1	TRBJ2-1	ASSLRGEQF
TRBV12-3/TRBV12-4	TRBJ1-2	ASSLGGGYT